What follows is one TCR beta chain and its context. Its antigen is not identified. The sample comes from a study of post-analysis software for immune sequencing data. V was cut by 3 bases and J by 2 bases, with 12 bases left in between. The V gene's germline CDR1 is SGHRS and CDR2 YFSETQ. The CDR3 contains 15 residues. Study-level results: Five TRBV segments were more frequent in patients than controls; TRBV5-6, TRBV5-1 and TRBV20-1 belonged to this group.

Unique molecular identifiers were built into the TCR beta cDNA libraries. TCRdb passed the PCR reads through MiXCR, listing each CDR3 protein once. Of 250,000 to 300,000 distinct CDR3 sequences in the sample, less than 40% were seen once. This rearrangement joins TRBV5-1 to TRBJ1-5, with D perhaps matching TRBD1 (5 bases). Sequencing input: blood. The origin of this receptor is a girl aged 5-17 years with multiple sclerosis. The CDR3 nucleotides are TGCGCCAGCAGCTGGGATGGGGCCGGCAATCAGCCCCAGCATTTT. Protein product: CASSWDGAGNQPQHF.